This T cell receptor beta chain came from a study of cytomegalovirus exposure and HLA in healthy donors. This clone was observed a few times. Primers for the PCR totalled 60 Vbeta and 13 Jbeta. Repertoires were generated with immunoSEQ multiplex PCR, while TCRdb's copy carries only in-frame clones and drops some. The table lists about 270,000 clones, around two thirds of them singletons. Germline V CDR1 and CDR2: LNHNV, YYDKDF (reference sequence). The CDR3 sequence is 15 residues long. The J segment lost 1 base and the V segment lost 0 bases, leaving 1 base of the junction unmatched. This sequence originates from a female donor in good health and CMV-seronegative. The rearrangement uses TRBV15 and TRBJ1-2, with TRBD1 matching 8 bases. Sequenced material: PBMCs. The CDR3 spells CATSRDRGRNYGYTF. The DNA of the CDR3 is TGTGCCACCAGCAGAGACAGGGGGCGTAACTATGGCTACACCTTC.